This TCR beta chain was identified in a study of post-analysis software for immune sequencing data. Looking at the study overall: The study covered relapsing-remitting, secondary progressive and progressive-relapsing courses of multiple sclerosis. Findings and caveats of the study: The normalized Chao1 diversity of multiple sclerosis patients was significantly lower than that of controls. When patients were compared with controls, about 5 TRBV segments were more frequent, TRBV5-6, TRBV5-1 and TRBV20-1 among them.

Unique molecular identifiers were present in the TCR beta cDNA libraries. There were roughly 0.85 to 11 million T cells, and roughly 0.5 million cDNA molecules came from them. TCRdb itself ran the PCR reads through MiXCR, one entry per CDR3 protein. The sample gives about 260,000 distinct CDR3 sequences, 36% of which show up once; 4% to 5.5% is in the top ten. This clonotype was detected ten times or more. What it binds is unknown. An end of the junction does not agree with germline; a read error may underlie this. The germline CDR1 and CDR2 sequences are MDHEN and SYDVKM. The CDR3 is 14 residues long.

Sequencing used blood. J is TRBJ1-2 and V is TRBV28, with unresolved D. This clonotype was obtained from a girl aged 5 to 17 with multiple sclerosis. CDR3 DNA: TGTCCCAGCAGTCGAAGACCAAGACGGGATGGCTACACCTTC. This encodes CPSSRRPRRDGYTF.